This TCR beta chain was sequenced during a study of post-analysis software for immune sequencing data. Study results and caveats: Compared with controls, patients had more of five or six TRBV segments, including TRBV5-6, TRBV5-1 and TRBV20-1.

In regard to this clonotype: The antigen is undetermined.

Trimming removed 0 bases from V and 2 bases from J, with 12 bases in between. The CDR3 contains 17 residues. Germline lookup yields CDR1 SGHRS and CDR2 YFSETQ. Unique-molecular-identifier-tagged TCR beta cDNA libraries were used. TCRdb independently ran MiXCR on the PCR reads; one entry per CDR3 protein. The sample consists of roughly 650,000 distinct CDR3 sequences, more than 50% of them appearing once. V gene TRBV5-1 combines with J gene TRBJ2-6; weak D call: TRBD1 (6 bases). Sequenced input: blood. The sequence came from a girl aged 2-10 years with multiple sclerosis. The CDR3 sequence: CASSLDNRAAGANVLTF. CDR3 coding DNA: TGCGCCAGCAGCTTGGATAACAGGGCAGCTGGGGCCAACGTCCTGACTTTC.